This T cell receptor (beta chain) was retrieved from a study of shared clonotypes between healthy human individuals. Study-level information: Per-donor plates numbered three CD4 naive, three CD4 memory, two CD8 naive and one CD8 memory.

Findings and limits, study-wide: Specimens sampled were limited to blood, with tissue repertoires likely differing.

The protocol was immunoSEQ multiplex PCR, while the TCRdb copy is restricted to in-frame clones and leaves out a portion. The sample lists more than 850,000 clones; roughly 74% were seen once. Donation came from healthy HIV-negative adults that had no recent acute infections or vaccinations. The donor cohort consisted entirely of Caucasian adults residing in Nashville, Tennessee. A note on this clone: Its antigen is not known.

Trimming took off 3 bases at V and 1 base at J, with 12 bases between the two ends. From germline, CDR1 is SGHAT and CDR2 FQNNGV. The CDR3 consists of 15 residues. Sequencing used memory CD4+ T cells from PBMCs. The sample's subset: CD45RA-negative fraction. The sequence derives from a man between 18 and 35 years old in good health. Some clones in this sample may be carry-over from other donors' samples. The chain couples TRBV11-2 to TRBJ1-1, with D tentatively TRBD1 (5 bases). As DNA, the CDR3 is TGTGCCAGCAGCTTCGGGGGGACGAGGAACACTGAAGCTTTCTTT. Amino acid sequence: CASSFGGTRNTEAFF.